The rows below give T cell receptor beta chains drawn from one sample of a study of regulatory T cells in long-lasting Graves disease. A single record per CDR3 protein comes from TCRdb applying MiXCR to the multiplex PCR reads. The sample lists 580,000 or so distinct CDR3 sequences; around 15% were seen once. The same sample was also used in a study of T cells in Graves' hyperthyroidism and ophthalmopathy.

The starting material was peripheral blood mononuclear cells (PBMCs), obtained at new diagnosis, from a patient treated with antithyroid drugs. Receptors originate from a man in his late teens or twenties with Graves disease. The CDR3 runs from the conserved cysteine through the conserved F or W. The order of the fields is V gene, D gene, J gene, CDR3 protein. A D gene is named only where the DNA matches it firmly.

V gene: TRBV19; D gene: TRBD1; J gene: TRBJ2-7; CDR3 protein: CASSIGGTGTYEQYF
V gene: TRBV28; D gene: TRBD1; J gene: TRBJ1-2; CDR3 protein: CASSLSDRADGYTF
V gene: TRBV27; D gene: NA; J gene: TRBJ2-2; CDR3 protein: CASSLYSITGELFF
V gene: TRBV5-1; D gene: NA; J gene: TRBJ1-2; CDR3 protein: CASSKRPGAGGYTF
V gene: TRBV20-1; D gene: NA; J gene: TRBJ1-1; CDR3 protein: CSARADLGNTEAFF
V gene: TRBV20-1; D gene: NA; J gene: TRBJ2-7; CDR3 protein: CSGSSSINYEQYF
V gene: TRBV7-9; D gene: NA; J gene: TRBJ2-4; CDR3 protein: CASSTGEAKNIQYF
V gene: TRBV20-1; D gene: NA; J gene: TRBJ1-1; CDR3 protein: CSARAWPMNTEAFF
V gene: TRBV7-2; D gene: NA; J gene: TRBJ2-7; CDR3 protein: CASSLDRDWAYEQYF
V gene: TRBV18; D gene: TRBD2; J gene: TRBJ2-3; CDR3 protein: CASTPLAGGPGDTQYF
V gene: TRBV5-1; D gene: TRBD1; J gene: TRBJ2-7; CDR3 protein: CASLWDREGYEQYF
V gene: TRBV11-2; D gene: NA; J gene: TRBJ2-3; CDR3 protein: CASSSEKITSTDTQYF
V gene: TRBV2; D gene: TRBD2; J gene: TRBJ2-7; CDR3 protein: CASSGVLAGHEQYF
V gene: TRBV20-1; D gene: NA; J gene: TRBJ2-7; CDR3 protein: CSALREVYEQYF
V gene: TRBV18; D gene: NA; J gene: TRBJ2-3; CDR3 protein: CASSPVTSAGGTQYF
V gene: TRBV28; D gene: TRBD2; J gene: TRBJ2-1; CDR3 protein: CASSLVSGRPAYNEQFF
V gene: TRBV20-1; D gene: TRBD2; J gene: TRBJ2-7; CDR3 protein: CSARNSGSYEQYF
V gene: TRBV6-2/TRBV6-3; D gene: NA; J gene: TRBJ1-4; CDR3 protein: CASGPPSRQDEKLFF
V gene: TRBV5-1; D gene: NA; J gene: TRBJ1-3; CDR3 protein: CASSFDGGSGNTIYF
V gene: TRBV28; D gene: NA; J gene: TRBJ2-7; CDR3 protein: CASSFPPVPSEQYF
V gene: TRBV7-9; D gene: NA; J gene: TRBJ2-1; CDR3 protein: CASSFPRGVDNEQFF
V gene: TRBV3-1; D gene: NA; J gene: TRBJ2-7; CDR3 protein: CASSPWGGALNEQYF
V gene: TRBV6-1; D gene: TRBD1; J gene: TRBJ1-2; CDR3 protein: CASSEVPGTGYGYTF
V gene: TRBV19; D gene: NA; J gene: TRBJ1-5; CDR3 protein: CASSERTWQGSQPQHF
V gene: TRBV7-8; D gene: NA; J gene: TRBJ1-3; CDR3 protein: CASSLGTAGNTIYF
V gene: TRBV2; D gene: NA; J gene: TRBJ2-3; CDR3 protein: CASSEGRGASTDTQYF
V gene: TRBV5-1; D gene: NA; J gene: TRBJ2-5; CDR3 protein: CASSLEGQLYQETQYF
V gene: TRBV7-9; D gene: TRBD1; J gene: TRBJ1-1; CDR3 protein: CASSPRDRLPTEAFF
V gene: TRBV6-5; D gene: NA; J gene: TRBJ2-7; CDR3 protein: CASSYDGAYEQYF
V gene: TRBV24-1; D gene: NA; J gene: TRBJ1-1; CDR3 protein: CATSDLHWQGRVTEAFF
V gene: TRBV2; D gene: NA; J gene: TRBJ2-7; CDR3 protein: CASSEDILVGQYF
V gene: TRBV4-1; D gene: NA; J gene: TRBJ1-5; CDR3 protein: CASSPRAPGQPQHF
V gene: TRBV3-1; D gene: TRBD2; J gene: TRBJ2-5; CDR3 protein: CASSQEQREGDETQYF
V gene: TRBV5-8; D gene: NA; J gene: TRBJ2-7; CDR3 protein: CASSLDGAGLGYEQYF
V gene: TRBV9; D gene: TRBD2; J gene: TRBJ2-1; CDR3 protein: CASSETSGRTYNEQFF
V gene: TRBV27; D gene: NA; J gene: TRBJ2-1; CDR3 protein: CASQDLLGEQFF
V gene: TRBV20-1; D gene: TRBD2; J gene: TRBJ2-7; CDR3 protein: CSARISSGSYEQYF
V gene: TRBV7-3; D gene: NA; J gene: TRBJ1-1; CDR3 protein: CASSLTMDTEAFF
V gene: TRBV3-1; D gene: NA; J gene: TRBJ1-2; CDR3 protein: CASSQEVGLRSSGYTF
V gene: TRBV5-1; D gene: TRBD2; J gene: TRBJ2-2; CDR3 protein: CASSVTSGSVAGELFF
V gene: TRBV5-6; D gene: TRBD2; J gene: TRBJ2-7; CDR3 protein: CASSLWGGRIGYEQYF
V gene: TRBV5-1; D gene: NA; J gene: TRBJ1-2; CDR3 protein: CASSDRQSLGYGYTF
V gene: TRBV9; D gene: NA; J gene: TRBJ2-3; CDR3 protein: CASSSGVIRTDTQYF
V gene: TRBV27; D gene: NA; J gene: TRBJ1-1; CDR3 protein: CASSSVGSTEAFF
V gene: TRBV19; D gene: TRBD2; J gene: TRBJ2-1; CDR3 protein: CASSTPLDWREDHNEQFF
V gene: TRBV30; D gene: TRBD1; J gene: TRBJ2-7; CDR3 protein: CAWSPRSGTGLWKQYF
V gene: TRBV7-2; D gene: NA; J gene: TRBJ2-3; CDR3 protein: CASSANRRALTQYF
V gene: TRBV12-3/TRBV12-4; D gene: TRBD1; J gene: TRBJ2-5; CDR3 protein: CASSEDRAETQYF
V gene: TRBV12-3/TRBV12-4; D gene: NA; J gene: TRBJ2-1; CDR3 protein: CASSSLGGGLTYNEQFF
V gene: TRBV29-1; D gene: NA; J gene: TRBJ1-1; CDR3 protein: CSVDGGRGPRTEAFF